The clone carrying this T cell receptor beta chain was counted between two and nine times. Its antigen is not identified. The draw of peripheral blood yielded ten milliliters from each donor. These data originate in a study of blood T cells in healthy people across ages. Study-level results: Diversity figures based on one million T cells were deemed too low.

A second PCR of about 6 to 11 cycles used a sample-barcoded 5' primer and a J-beta primer mix. Via MiXCR, TCRdb re-called the 5' RACE reads, giving one row per CDR3 protein. The table shows some 1,500,000 distinct CDR3 sequences, with roughly two fifths occurring only once. The sequenced sample was blood. This TCR derives from a woman aged 18-30 years in good health.

The CDR3 coding sequence is TGTGCCAGCAGTCGACACCTCTATGGCTACACCTTC. This gives the protein CASSRHLYGYTF. The chain couples TRBV3-1 to TRBJ1-2, with no clear D. V shed 6 bases and J shed 4 bases, with 9 bases lying between them. This CDR3 has 12 residues. The V gene's germline CDR1 is LGHDT and CDR2 YNNKEL (reference sequence).